This T cell receptor beta chain was sequenced in a study of shared clonotypes between healthy human individuals. The V end lost 3 bases, the J end lost 4 bases, and 6 bases lay between the germline ends. The CDR3 runs to 12 residues. The germline V gene has CDR1 LNHNV and CDR2 YYDKDF (reference sequence). Measured with immunoSEQ multiplex PCR; TCRdb has only the in-frame clones, and not every one. This sample yields some 1,100,000 clones, of which about 80% are seen a single time; approximately 0.5% belongs to the top ten. About this clone itself: Distinct nucleotide sequences in the sample also encode this CDR3.

Sequencing was done on a sample of memory CD4+ T cells from PBMCs. The subset here: CD45RA-negative fraction. This TCR derives from a man between 18 and 29 years old in good health. Some clones in this sample may be carry-over from other donors' samples. V gene TRBV15 combines with J gene TRBJ1-2; D ambiguous. In DNA form, the CDR3 reads TGTGCCACCAGCAGGGACTCCTATGGCTACACCTTC. Translation gives CATSRDSYGYTF.